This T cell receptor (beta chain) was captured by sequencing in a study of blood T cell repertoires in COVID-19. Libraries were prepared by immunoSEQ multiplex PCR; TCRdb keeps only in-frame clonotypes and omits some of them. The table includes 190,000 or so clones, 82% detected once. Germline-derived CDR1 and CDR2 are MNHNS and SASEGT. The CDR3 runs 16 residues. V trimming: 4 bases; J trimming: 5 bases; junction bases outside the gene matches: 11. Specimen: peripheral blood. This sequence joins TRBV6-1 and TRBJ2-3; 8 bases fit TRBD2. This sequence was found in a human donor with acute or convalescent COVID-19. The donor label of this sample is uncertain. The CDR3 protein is CASSGLVSGNKDTQYF. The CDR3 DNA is TGTGCCAGCAGTGGACTGGTTAGCGGGAATAAAGATACGCAGTATTTT.